This T cell receptor beta chain was sequenced in a study of CXCR3-negative and CXCR3-positive naive CD8 T cells (dated by TCRdb to the late 2010s). General notes on the study: In total, roughly 150 million TRB reads were obtained, or roughly 1.5 +/- 0.3 million reads per library. Diversity and physicochemical repertoire analyses covered some ten donors pooled from two independent experiments. The TRBV-TRBJ cluster analysis covered naive subsets from about 5 donors and memory cells from 3 donors. What the authors observed across the whole study: Because surface CD5, which has been linked to self-reactivity in mice, was comparable between naive subsets, TCR interaction strength was also inferred from TRB CDR3 physicochemical properties. Repertoire diversity was comparably high in both naive subsets but much lower in memory CD8+ T cells. TRBV-TRBJ usage was similar between naive CXCR3-negative and CXCR3-positive cells from the same donor, while memory cells showed distinct patterns. Because CXCR3 expression was partially decreased after cryopreservation, freshly isolated PBMCs were used for most assays.

Worth noting for this clonotype: Its antigen is not yet known.

The listed sequencing device is NextSeq 550. The Human TCR Profiling Kit (MiLaboratory) was used to make UMI-labeled 5' RACE TRB cDNA libraries. The full amount of extracted RNA was used for cDNA synthesis, and the full amount of resulting cDNA was used for PCR amplification. Libraries were prepared in parallel using an identical number of PCR cycles. Under the source paper's analysis protocol: With a requirement of at least two reads per UMI, MIGEC and MiXCR extracted about 50,000 +/- 10,000 unique UMI-labeled TRB cDNA molecules per library. On average, around 40,000 +/- 10,000 functional in-frame TRB CDR3 nucleotide clonotypes lacking stop codons were found per library. After each sample was downsampled to 5000 UMI-labeled TRB molecules, VDJtools was used to calculate diversity metrics such as normalized Shannon-Wiener and Chao1. Clonotype-size-weighted physicochemical properties of the central five CDR3 residues (interaction energy, strength, volume and Kidera factor 4) were computed in VDJtools. With the reads reprocessed by TCRdb, a single entry stands for each CDR3 protein sequence and no DNA is reported. These V and J calls originate from TCRdb's pipeline instead of the authors' own analysis. For this sample, the table gives tens of thousands of distinct CDR3 sequences. The top ten clonotypes cover 20% to 30% of the sample.

For each CD8+ T cell subset, flow sorting was done in triplicate, and 300,000 to 350,000 cells per subset went directly into RLT lysis buffer. Peripheral blood mononuclear cells were isolated from buffy coats using standard density gradient centrifugation. An RNeasy Mini Kit was used to extract total RNA from the sorted cells. From the cysteine through the phenylalanine, the CDR3 covers 14 amino acids. DNA was not recorded. CDR1 and CDR2 (MDHEN, SYDVKM) derive from the germline V gene. Sequenced sample: memory CD8+ T cells from blood. This specimen's cell subset or site label, interpreted: conventional CD8+ memory T cells (TMEM), sorted as controls. The chain was built from TRBV28 and TRBJ2-5; TCRdb gives TRBD2 as the D gene, but with no DNA this cannot be confirmed. The source is a human donor in good health. Some clones in this sample may be carry-over from other donors' samples. The CDR3 protein is CASSLRSGRKTQYF. Extended through the reference TRBV28 and TRBJ2-5 proteins, this CDR3 yields the full variable domain: DVKVTQSSRYLVKRTGEKVFLECVQDMDHENMFWYRQDPGLGLRLIYFSYDVKMKEKGDIPEGYSVSREKKERFSLILESASTNQTSMYLCASSLRSGRKTQYFGPGTRLLVL.